Following are 30 T cell receptor beta chains from one sample sequenced in a study of cytomegalovirus exposure and HLA in healthy donors (TCRdb year 2017). To prepare the library, the immunoSEQ multiplex PCR assay was applied. The multiplex PCR relied on a mix of 60 forward primers for TCR Vbeta segments and 13 reverse primers for TCR Jbeta segments. TCRdb holds this immuneACCESS table with in-frame rearrangements only. Some clones are missing; in checked studies, unresolved V genes explain under half, and the rest has no known cause. The sample data list approximately 74,000 clones, and more than 80% of these were observed just once. 2.5% to 3% of the sample goes to the ten largest clones. Sequenced: PBMCs. These receptors were obtained from a woman aged 30 to 39 in good health and CMV-seronegative.

V usage is TRBV5-1 and J usage is TRBJ2-5; 7 bases fit TRBD1. The germline V gene encodes CDR1 SGHRS and CDR2 YFSETQ. The CDR3 is 14 amino acids. Trimming cost V 4 bases and J 1 base; bases outside gene matches: 4. CDR3 loop: CASSLGQTQETQYF. CDR3 sequence (DNA): TGCGCCAGCAGCCTGGGACAGACCCAAGAGACCCAGTACTTC.

The V and J genes are TRBV6-5 and TRBJ1-3; D might be TRBD1 (5 bases). The CDR3 is 13 residues long. Germline CDR1 reads MNHEY; CDR2 reads SVGAGI. V lost 4 bases and J lost 1, with 5 bases in between. CDR3 in amino acids: CASSSGSGNTIYF. In nucleotides, the CDR3 is TGTGCCAGCAGTTCAGGGTCTGGAAACACCATATATTTT.

A single count supports this clone. This chain connects TRBV7-2 to TRBJ2-7, with TRBD1 matching 9 bases. From germline, CDR1 is SGHTA and CDR2 FQGNSA. The J segment lost 3 bases and the V segment lost 3 bases, leaving 6 bases of the junction unmatched. The CDR3 has 15 amino acids. The CDR3 nucleotides read TGTGCCAGCAGCTTGTCGGGACAGGGACTCTACGAGCAGTACTTC. Its protein is CASSLSGQGLYEQYF.

J is TRBJ2-1 and V is TRBV27, with TRBD2 identical over 7 bases. Trimming took 7 bases from V and 7 from J; bases not matched to a gene: 10. The CDR3 is 14 residues long. Germline V gene lookup returns CDR1 MNHEY and CDR2 SMNVEV (reference sequence). The CDR3 reads CASKLALGGNEQFF. The CDR3, as DNA: TGTGCCAGCAAACTAGCCCTGGGGGGGAATGAGCAGTTCTTC.

The genes are TRBV18 and TRBJ1-1; D perhaps matches TRBD1 (5 bases). V was cut by 5 bases and J by 6 bases, with 10 bases left in between. Germline CDR1 is KGHSH and CDR2 is LQKENI. There are 12 residues in the CDR3. The CDR3 sequence is CASSSDSPEAFF. CDR3 in DNA: TGTGCCAGCTCATCTGACAGCCCTGAAGCTTTCTTT.

The genes are TRBV6-1 and TRBJ2-3; D not certain. The CDR3 contains 18 residues. The germline V gene has CDR1 MNHNS and CDR2 SASEGT. V was clipped by 0 bases and J by 0 bases, with 16 bases between them. The CDR3 DNA is TGTGCCAGCAGTGAAGCGGTTTGGGCTACCCCTAGCACAGATACGCAGTATTTT. Its protein is CASSEAVWATPSTDTQYF.

V is TRBV6-1 and J is TRBJ2-7; 8 nucleotides agree with TRBD1. This CDR3 has 15 amino acids. V was clipped by 2 bases and J by 5 bases; unmatched bases: 8. CDR1 is MNHNS and CDR2 is SASEGT in the germline V gene. CDR3 nucleotide sequence: TGTGCCAGCAGTGAACAGGGGGCGAAATCCCACGAGCAGTACTTC. It encodes CASSEQGAKSHEQYF.

This chain links TRBV14 with TRBJ2-7; 10 bases align to TRBD1. Germline assignment: CDR1 SGHDN and CDR2 FVKESK. CDR3 length: 15 residues. J gave up 2 bases and V 1 base, and 2 bases lay outside the gene matches. CDR3 amino acids: CASSQAGTGAYEQYF. CDR3 coding DNA: TGTGCCAGCAGCCAAGCCGGGACAGGGGCCTACGAGCAGTACTTC.

V and J are TRBV5-6 and TRBJ2-2; 9 bases align to TRBD1. V lost 3 bases, J lost 3 bases, and 3 bases stayed unmatched. The CDR3 spans 15 residues. Germline values: CDR1 SGHDT, CDR2 YYEEEE. CDR3: CASSSGTGYTGELFF. DNA for the CDR3: TGTGCCAGCAGCTCCGGGACAGGGTACACCGGGGAGCTGTTTTTT.

The V call is TRBV5-5, the J call TRBJ1-4; a weak D match, TRBD1 (6 bases). Germline CDR1 SGHKS, CDR2 YYEKEE (reference sequence). The CDR3 extends over 15 amino acids. The ends were cut back, 4 bases at V and 7 bases at J, with 17 bases in the middle. The CDR3 region is CASSSRGGGVEKLFF. The CDR3, as DNA: TGTGCCAGCAGCAGCCGGGGAGGGGGTGTTGAAAAACTGTTTTTT.

The chain joins TRBV23-1 to TRBJ2-7; TRBD1 is a possible D gene (6 bases). TRBV23-1 is an ORF for which the function is uncertain. V shed 7 bases and J shed 1 base, with 14 bases lying between them. The CDR3 consists of 14 residues. DNA of the CDR3: TGCGCCAGCACCCAAAGGGGGATGTCCTACGAGCAGTACTTC. Translating gives CASTQRGMSYEQYF.

This clone was seen a few times. The CDR3 region has the DNA TGTGCCAGCAGTACTCAGGGCCACGAGCAGTACTTC. Encoded protein: CASSTQGHEQYF. The chain carries TRBV2 and TRBJ2-7; possibly TRBD1 for D (5 bases). V lost 5 bases to trimming and J lost 5 bases, with 10 bases between them. The CDR3 totals 12 residues. Germline values: CDR1 SNHLY, CDR2 FYNNEI.

This clone was found once. This chain joins TRBV6-5 and TRBJ1-1; D gene uncertain. Germline loops: CDR1 MNHEY, CDR2 SVGAGI. V was pared by 11 bases and J by 1 base, with 14 bases between. CDR3 size: 13 residues. The CDR3 bases are TGTGCCGCCGTTTTACCGGGGAACACTGAAGCTTTCTTT. It encodes CAAVLPGNTEAFF.

This chain uses TRBV5-4 with TRBJ1-1, with unresolved D. Germline assignment: CDR1 SGHNT and CDR2 YYREEE (reference sequence). Trimming left V 5 bases short and J 1 base short, with 15 bases between. The CDR3 extends over 15 amino acids. CDR3 nucleotides: TGTGCCAGCAGTGGAGGAGGGTGGGAGAACACTGAAGCTTTCTTT. Protein product: CASSGGGWENTEAFF.

The chain combines TRBV6-5 with TRBJ2-7, with TRBD1 matching 9 bases. This CDR3 is built from 15 residues. The V and J ends lost 6 bases and 2 bases, in that order; junction bases with no gene match: 8. Germline CDR1 and CDR2: MNHEY and SVGAGI. CDR3 nucleotides: TGTGCCAGCAGAAGGACAGGGGTCGGCACCTACGAGCAGTACTTC. It yields the protein CASRRTGVGTYEQYF.

The CDR3 sequence: CASSKGKGGAEAFF. CDR3 DNA: TGTGCCAGCAGCAAAGGAAAAGGGGGAGCTGAAGCTTTCTTT. The chain combines TRBV21-1 with TRBJ1-1; the table's D call, TRBD1, was not checked against the DNA. TRBV21-1 is a pseudogene. The CDR3 has 14 residues.

This rearrangement joins TRBV6-5 to TRBJ2-5; D is perhaps TRBD2 (6 bases). The V end was cut by 0 bases, the J end by 5 bases, with 13 bases between. The CDR3 sequence is 15 residues long. The germline V gene encodes CDR1 MNHEY and CDR2 SVGAGI. Written as DNA, the CDR3 is TGTGCCAGCAGTTACTCATACTCTAGCGTGGAGACCCAGTACTTC. Translation: CASSYSYSSVETQYF.

The rearrangement joins TRBV6-5 to TRBJ2-1; TRBD1 matches 10 bases. V lost 6 bases and J lost 7; bases outside the gene matches: 9. The V gene's germline CDR1 is MNHEY and CDR2 SVGAGI. This CDR3 spans 15 amino acids. CDR3 nucleotide sequence: TGTGCCAGCAGGTTTGGGACAGGGGTCAATAATGAGCAGTTCTTC. Translating it yields CASRFGTGVNNEQFF.

The chain has TRBV9 and TRBJ2-7; weak D call: TRBD1 (5 bases). Germline V gene data show CDR1 as SGDLS and CDR2 as YYNGEE. V lost 0 bases and J 3 bases, leaving 13 bases between the germline ends. This CDR3 contains 15 residues. The CDR3 region is CASSVGPGHHYEQYF. In DNA, the CDR3 is TGTGCCAGCAGCGTAGGCCCCGGACACCACTACGAGCAGTACTTC.

The genes are TRBV18 and TRBJ1-5, with D unresolved. The V gene lost 6 bases and the J gene lost 3 bases, with 15 bases spanning the gap. The CDR3 is 15 residues long. The germline V gene encodes CDR1 KGHSH and CDR2 LQKENI. DNA of the CDR3: TGTGCCAGCTCCCCTACTGGGCAGCTCAATCAGCCCCAGCATTTT. It encodes CASSPTGQLNQPQHF.

The chain links TRBV6-1 to TRBJ1-1, with TRBD1 identical over 7 bases. The junction had 6 bases not matched to a gene; V was cut back by 4 bases and J by 1 base. The germline CDR1 and CDR2 sequences are MNHNS and SASEGT. The CDR3 totals 15 residues. Written as DNA, the CDR3 is TGTGCCAGCAGTGGGTTGGGACAGCGGAACACTGAAGCTTTCTTT. Translation: CASSGLGQRNTEAFF.

The chain combines TRBV5-7 with TRBJ2-5, with 12 bases lining up with TRBD2. TRBV5-7 falls under the ORF class, with uncertain function. V lost 4 bases to trimming and J lost 3 bases; unmatched junction nucleotides: 16. The CDR3 is 19 residues long. For the CDR3, the DNA is TGTGCCAGCAGCCCTGGGGCTAGCGGGGGGGTCAGCAGAAAAGAGACCCAGTACTTC. The encoded protein is CASSPGASGGVSRKETQYF.

The V call is TRBV12-5, the J call TRBJ2-3; 8 nucleotides line up with TRBD2. This CDR3 comprises 14 residues. V shed 7 bases, J shed 4 bases, and the junction held 7 bases outside the gene matches. Per germline, CDR1 LGHNT and CDR2 FRNRAP. CDR3 nucleotide sequence: TGTGCTAGTGCCCTGACTAGCGTGGCAGATACGCAGTATTTT. Translating it yields CASALTSVADTQYF. The variable domain in full, completed from reference TRBV12-5 and TRBJ2-3, reads DARVTQTPRHKVTEMGQEVTMRCQPILGHNTVFWYRQTMMQGLELLAYFRNRAPLDDSGMPKDRFSAEMPDATLATLKIQPSEPRDSAVYFCASALTSVADTQYFGPGTRLTVL.

This chain links TRBV30 with TRBJ2-2; a weak D match, TRBD1 (6 bases). This CDR3 has 13 residues. CDR1 and CDR2 (germline): GTSNPN, SVGIG (reference sequence). The V gene lost 3 bases and the J gene lost 5 bases, with 10 bases spanning the gap. In nucleotides, the CDR3 is TGTGCCTGGAGAGGGGGAAGAACCGGGGAGCTGTTTTTT. The encoded protein is CAWRGGRTGELFF. The whole variable domain, remainder taken from reference TRBV30 and TRBJ2-2, is SQTIHQWPATLVQPVGSPLSLECTVEGTSNPNLYWYRQAAGRGLQLLFYSVGIGQISSEVPQNLSASRPQDRQFILSSKKLLLSDSGFYLCAWRGGRTGELFFGEGSRLTVL.

The chain links TRBV2 to TRBJ1-2; 8 bases map to TRBD1. Per the germline V gene, CDR1 is SNHLY and CDR2 is FYNNEI. This CDR3 is 14 amino acids long. With 3 bases clipped from V and 8 bases from J, the junction kept 8 bases outside the gene matches. The CDR3 sequence is CASSDGQGSNGYTF. The CDR3 bases are TGTGCCAGCAGTGACGGACAGGGCAGTAACGGCTACACCTTC. Using reference TRBV2 and TRBJ1-2 for the parts outside the CDR3, the full variable domain is EPEVTQTPSHQVTQMGQEVILRCVPISNHLYFYWYRQILGQKVEFLVSFYNNEISEKSEIFDDQFSVERPDGSNFTLKIRSTKLEDSAMYFCASSDGQGSNGYTFGSGTRLTVV.

The V call is TRBV19, the J call TRBJ1-5; perhaps TRBD1 as D (6 bases). Germline CDR1 LNHDA, CDR2 SQIVND (reference sequence). V was cut by 3 bases and J by 5 bases, with 11 bases left in between. The length of the CDR3 is 14 residues. DNA for the CDR3: TGTGCCAGTAGTATTTCAGGGGCGCATCAGCCCCAGCATTTT. Its translation is CASSISGAHQPQHF.

With regard to this clone: One end of the junction varies from germline; a read error may be responsible. The sample carries other DNA sequences with the same CDR3. The genes are TRBV2 and TRBJ1-1; D is undetermined. This CDR3 region has 15 residues. CDR1 is SNHLY and CDR2 is FYNNEI in the germline V gene. The CDR3 sequence is CASSEMAGSNTEAFF. The CDR3 region has the DNA TGTGCCAGCAGTGAAATGGCAGGATCAAACACCGAAGCTTTCTTT. The complete variable domain, with remaining parts taken from reference TRBV2 and TRBJ1-1, reads EPEVTQTPSHQVTQMGQEVILRCVPISNHLYFYWYRQILGQKVEFLVSFYNNEISEKSEIFDDQFSVERPDGSNFTLKIRSTKLEDSAMYFCASSEMAGSNTEAFFGQGTRLTVV.

This clone was counted between two and nine times. The V call is TRBV27, the J call TRBJ1-2; D remains ambiguous. The CDR3 length is 15 residues. Per the germline V gene, CDR1 is MNHEY and CDR2 is SMNVEV (reference sequence). Trimming pared 6 bases from V and 7 bases from J, leaving 21 bases between. CDR3 nucleotides: TGTGCCAGCAGATCCTCCGGGTCACGCCACGGTGGCTACACCTTC. Amino acid sequence: CASRSSGSRHGGYTF.

This chain links TRBV18 with TRBJ2-7; D may be TRBD2 (6 bases). This CDR3 contains 14 residues. The V gene's germline CDR1 is KGHSH and CDR2 LQKENI. V was shortened by 6 bases and J by 2 bases, with 14 bases between the two germline ends. CDR3 amino acids: CASSSAGQTYEQYF. The CDR3 nucleotides read TGTGCCAGCTCCAGCGCGGGGCAAACCTACGAGCAGTACTTC. Full variable domain (rest looked up from reference TRBV18 and TRBJ2-7): NAGVMQNPRHLVRRRGQEARLRCSPMKGHSHVYWYRQLPEEGLKFMVYLQKENIIDESGMPKERFSAEFPKEGPSILRIQQVVRGDSAAYFCASSSAGQTYEQYFGPGTRLTVT.

V gene TRBV2 combines with J gene TRBJ2-6; perhaps TRBD2 as D (5 bases). CDR3 length: 14 amino acids. V was trimmed by 7 bases and J by 2 bases, leaving 9 bases between them. Per germline, CDR1 SNHLY and CDR2 FYNNEI. CDR3 in DNA: TGTGCCAGCACGACGGGGACTGGGGCCAACGTCCTGACTTTC. This sequence encodes CASTTGTGANVLTF.